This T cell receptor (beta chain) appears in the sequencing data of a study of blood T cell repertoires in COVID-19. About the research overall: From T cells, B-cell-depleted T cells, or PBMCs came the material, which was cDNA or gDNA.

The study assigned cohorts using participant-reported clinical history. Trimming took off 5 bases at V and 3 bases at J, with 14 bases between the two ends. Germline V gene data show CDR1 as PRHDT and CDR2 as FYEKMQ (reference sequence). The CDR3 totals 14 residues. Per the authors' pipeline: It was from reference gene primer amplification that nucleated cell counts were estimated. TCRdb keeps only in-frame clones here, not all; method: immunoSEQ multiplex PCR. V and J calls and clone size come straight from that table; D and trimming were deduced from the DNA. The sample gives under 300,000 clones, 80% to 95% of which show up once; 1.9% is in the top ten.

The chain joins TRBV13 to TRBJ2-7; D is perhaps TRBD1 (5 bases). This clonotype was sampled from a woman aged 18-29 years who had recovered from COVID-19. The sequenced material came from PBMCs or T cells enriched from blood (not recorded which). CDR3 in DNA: TGTGCCAGCAGCCCAAATGTCAGGGACTACGAGCAGTACTTC. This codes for CASSPNVRDYEQYF.